This T cell receptor beta chain was found in a study of T cell repertoires in cytomegalovirus infection. Across the whole study: A matching HLA type, together with CMV infection, was signaled by public TCR beta signatures.

Findings and caveats of the study: Cumulated frequencies of public TCR beta families served to identify carriers of CMV plus the relevant HLA. Clonotype analysis showed dominance of the ex vivo response by HLA-C-restricted CMV-specific TCR beta clonotypes.

This clonotype was counted a few times. Its antigen is undetermined. TCRdb recomputed calls from the reads with MiXCR, one row per CDR3 protein. The repertoire holds hundreds of thousands of distinct CDR3 sequences, with approximately 24% as singletons. Sequencing was done on a sample of CD8+ T cells from PBMCs. This sequence was found in a human donor in good health (CMV status not recorded). Some clones in this sample may be carry-over from other donors' samples.

This CDR3 is CATSSARGKETQYF. CDR3 DNA: TGTGCCACCAGCAGTGCGCGGGGTAAAGAGACCCAGTACTTC. The chain couples TRBV15 to TRBJ2-5; TRBD2 might be the D (6 bases). The germline V gene has CDR1 LNHNV and CDR2 YYDKDF (reference sequence). The CDR3 has 14 residues. With 3 bases removed from V and 3 bases from J, the gap between germline ends came to 11 bases.